This T cell receptor (beta chain) comes out of a study of molecular identifiers for immune sequencing clone quantification. Study-level background: Split five ways in replicates, RNA from about 20,000 or 100,000 naive CD8 cells had four portions sequenced. The study, taken as a whole, reports: Clonotypes surpassing 20 RNA copies contained over 97% of effector molecules, versus under 1% in naive cells.

A CD8+CD4-CCR7+CD45RA+ phenotype served as the sorting definition for naive CD8 T cells. The CDR3 runs 15 residues. CDR1 is MGHRA and CDR2 is YSYEKL in the germline V gene. The V gene lost 0 bases and the J gene lost 4 bases, with 12 bases spanning the gap. Making the bulk TCR libraries relied on previously described methods and listed TCR primers. TCRdb ran MiXCR on the PCR reads and lists one entry per CDR3 protein. Of approximately 550,000 distinct CDR3 sequences detected, about a quarter appear once; the ten largest clones hold roughly 0.79%. This clonotype was observed at least ten times. Its antigen is still unknown.

This sequence was found in a human donor in good health. Some libraries in this study had Jurkat cell RNA spiked in. The source material was naive CD8+ T cells from blood, with Jurkat cell RNA spiked in. Specified subset: FACS-sorted CD8+CD4-CCR7+CD45RA+ naive T cells. The V and J genes are TRBV4-1 and TRBJ2-5; no firm D call. The DNA for the CDR3 is TGCGCCAGCAGCCAAGAGACTGCCCAAGGAGAGACCCAGTACTTC. Its translation is CASSQETAQGETQYF.